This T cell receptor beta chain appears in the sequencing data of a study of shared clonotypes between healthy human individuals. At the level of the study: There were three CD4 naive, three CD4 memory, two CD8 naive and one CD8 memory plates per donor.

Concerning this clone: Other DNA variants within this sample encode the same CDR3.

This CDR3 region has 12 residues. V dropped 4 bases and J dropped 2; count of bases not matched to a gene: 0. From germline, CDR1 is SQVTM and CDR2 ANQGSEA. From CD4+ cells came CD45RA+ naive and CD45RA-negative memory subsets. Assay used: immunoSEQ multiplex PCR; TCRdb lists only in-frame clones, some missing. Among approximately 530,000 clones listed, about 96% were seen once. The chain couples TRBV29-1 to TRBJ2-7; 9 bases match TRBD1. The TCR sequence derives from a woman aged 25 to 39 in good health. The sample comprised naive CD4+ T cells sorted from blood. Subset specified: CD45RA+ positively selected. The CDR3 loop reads CSVGQGAYEQYF. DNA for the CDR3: TGCAGCGTTGGACAGGGGGCCTACGAGCAGTACTTC.